Included here is one T cell receptor beta chain sequence, with context. CDR1 SNHLY and CDR2 FYNNEI come from the germline V gene. Losses at the gene ends were 4 bases for V and 9 bases for J; bases not matched to a gene: 6. There are 13 residues in the CDR3. The assay was immunoSEQ multiplex PCR, and TCRdb's table has in-frame clones only and misses some. Found here are fewer than 75,000 clones, over 75% of them singletons; the top ten hold approximately 4.5%. These data are taken from a study of technical replicates of blood from a few donors. Input material: PBMCs. The clonotype was recovered from a human donor in good health. Some clones in this sample may be carry-over from other donors' samples. V usage is TRBV2 and J usage is TRBJ2-1; 7 nucleotides line up with TRBD1. The CDR3 DNA is TGTGCCAGCAGTGGGGAACAGGGGAGTGAGCAGTTCTTC. Translated, it gives CASSGEQGSEQFF.